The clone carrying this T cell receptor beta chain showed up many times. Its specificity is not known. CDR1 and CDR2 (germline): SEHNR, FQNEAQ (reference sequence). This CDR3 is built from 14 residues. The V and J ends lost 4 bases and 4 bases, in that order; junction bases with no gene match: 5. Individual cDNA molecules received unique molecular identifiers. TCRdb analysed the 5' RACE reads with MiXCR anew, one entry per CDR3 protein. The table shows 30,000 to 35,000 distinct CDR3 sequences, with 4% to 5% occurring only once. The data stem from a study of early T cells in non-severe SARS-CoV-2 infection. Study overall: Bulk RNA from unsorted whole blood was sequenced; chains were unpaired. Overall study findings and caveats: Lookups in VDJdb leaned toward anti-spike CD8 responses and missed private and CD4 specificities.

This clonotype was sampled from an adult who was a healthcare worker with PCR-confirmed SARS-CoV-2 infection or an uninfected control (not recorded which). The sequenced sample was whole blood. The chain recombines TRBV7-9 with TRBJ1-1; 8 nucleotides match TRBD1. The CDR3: CASSSRGLGTEAFF. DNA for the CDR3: TGTGCCAGCAGCTCCAGGGGGCTTGGCACTGAAGCTTTCTTT. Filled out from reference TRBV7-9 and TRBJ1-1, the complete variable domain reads DTGVSQNPRHKITKRGQNVTFRCDPISEHNRLYWYRQTLGQGPEFLTYFQNEAQLEKSRLLSDRFSAERPKGSFSTLEIQRTEQGDSAMYLCASSSRGLGTEAFFGQGTRLTVV.